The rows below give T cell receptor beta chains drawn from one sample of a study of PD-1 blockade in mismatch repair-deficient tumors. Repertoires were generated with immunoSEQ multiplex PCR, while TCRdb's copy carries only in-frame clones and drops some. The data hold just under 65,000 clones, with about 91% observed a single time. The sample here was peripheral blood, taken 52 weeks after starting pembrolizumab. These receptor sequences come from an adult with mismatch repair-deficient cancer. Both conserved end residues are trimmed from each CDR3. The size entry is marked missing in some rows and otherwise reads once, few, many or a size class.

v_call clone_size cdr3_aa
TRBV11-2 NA ASSAPGHHPYEQY
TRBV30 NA AWSEWDVSFAKNIQY
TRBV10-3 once AISDPQGPYNEQF
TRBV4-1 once ASSQDRGGYEQY
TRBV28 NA ASRSGGYYEQY
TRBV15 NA ATSRIAAETQY
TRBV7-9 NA ASSLGGVNTEAF
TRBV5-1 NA ASSLDGASSYNEQF
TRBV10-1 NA ASSPNTGELF
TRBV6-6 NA ASTKWATDTQY
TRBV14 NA ASSQEPTSYNNEQF
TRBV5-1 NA ASSLSRIDRNTEAF
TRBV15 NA ATRGDRGDTEAF
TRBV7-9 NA ASSLGAGSSYEQY
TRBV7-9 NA ASSLTPGFIWGYT
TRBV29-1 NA SVLGEGGELF
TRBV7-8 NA ASSLRSSGDYNEQF
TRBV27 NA ASSFLESTDTQY
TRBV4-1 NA ASSQEGRGYEQY
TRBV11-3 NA ASSLSGRQGRV
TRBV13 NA ASSLGPLAGGPSHSSYNEQF
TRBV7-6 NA ASSLGPSYEQY
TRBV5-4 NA ASSQVAGPYYEQY
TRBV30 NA AWSLDRGTRYEQY
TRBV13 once ASSLALTGELF
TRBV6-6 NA ASSYSTGRAF
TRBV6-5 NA ASSYSDGTYEQY
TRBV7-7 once ASSPTGSGGDTQY
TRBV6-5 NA ASSPRGEQY
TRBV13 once ASSVQGVSYNEQF
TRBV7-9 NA ASSSAKIAGNTGELF
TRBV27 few ASSPGTSSYEQY
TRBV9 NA ASSFRTGVTSGANVLT
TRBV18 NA ASSPRTSGHTDTQY
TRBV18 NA ASSQLGPEAKNIQY
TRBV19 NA ASTPTEGERNGYT
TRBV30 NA AWSRESASTDTQY
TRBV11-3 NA ASSSRTGEREQF
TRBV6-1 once ASSWQDPYEQY
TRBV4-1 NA ASSQDASEHTGELF
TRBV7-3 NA ASSLLAHTGELF
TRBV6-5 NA ASSYSFYERLTQY
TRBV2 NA ASSVEGARTDTQY
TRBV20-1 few SAGPKETQY
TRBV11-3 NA ASSRGLAGNNEQF
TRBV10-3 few AILQLSGGNYGYT
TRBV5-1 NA ASRRSEETQY
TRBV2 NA ASSEAPPGQGNIQY
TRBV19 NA ATALAVSYEQY
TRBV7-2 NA ASRLTSHYEQY
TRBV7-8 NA ASSLGKNTEAF
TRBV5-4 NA ASSLRANYGYT
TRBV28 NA ASSLFGSNQPQH
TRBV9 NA ASSFRDRDYEQY
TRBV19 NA ASTLGLAGGDLNTGELF